Each of the 14 T cell receptor beta chains below was sequenced from the same sample in a study of blood T cells in healthy people across ages. For the second PCR, which ran for about 6 to 11 cycles, a sample-barcoded 5' primer and a J-beta primer mix were used. TCRdb reanalysed the 5' RACE reads using MiXCR and keeps one entry per CDR3 protein. Here the sample spans 500,000 to 650,000 distinct CDR3 sequences, approximately 26% being singletons. The sample also formed part of further work on T cells of mothers and their children.

The sequencing sample was made of blood. The source is a boy between 2 and 10 years old in good health.

This chain links TRBV20-1 with TRBJ2-4; TRBD2 agrees at 9 bases. CDR1 and CDR2 (germline): DFQATT, SNEGSKA (reference sequence). Trimming took 6 bases from V and 8 from J; bases not matched to a gene: 14. This CDR3 contains 15 residues. CDR3 in amino acids: CSAPSREGPGDIQYF. As DNA, the CDR3 is TGCAGTGCCCCTTCGCGGGAGGGCCCGGGGGACATTCAGTACTTC.

This sequence joins TRBV12-3 or TRBV12-4 and TRBJ2-1; 11 positions agree with TRBD2. With 3 bases clipped from V and 3 bases from J, the junction kept 4 bases outside the gene matches. CDR3 length: 16 amino acids. The CDR3 coding sequence is TGTGCCAGCAGTTTGGATAGCGGGAGGGGCTACAATGAGCAGTTCTTC. Translating it yields CASSLDSGRGYNEQFF.

The V and J genes are TRBV20-1 and TRBJ2-7, with D maybe TRBD2 (6 bases). CDR3 size: 15 residues. Trimming took off 6 bases at V and 3 bases at J, with 21 bases between the two ends. Germline lookup yields CDR1 DFQATT and CDR2 SNEGSKA (reference sequence). For the CDR3, the DNA is TGCAGTGCGCCAGACTCCGGGACTGCCCACTACGAGCAGTACTTC. It is translated as CSAPDSGTAHYEQYF.

This clonotype has a handful of counts. The V and J genes are TRBV5-4 and TRBJ1-4; D not resolved. This CDR3 is 13 amino acids long. Trimming shortened V by 0 bases and J by 10 bases, and 10 bases separated the two germline ends. Germline V gene sequence: CDR1 SGHNT, CDR2 YYREEE (reference sequence). The CDR3 nucleotides are TGTGCCAGCAGCTTGGGTTTGGAGGGAAAACTGTTTTTT. This gives the protein CASSLGLEGKLFF.

The J gene is TRBJ1-2, the V gene TRBV12-3 or TRBV12-4; no definite D call. The V gene lost 3 bases and the J gene lost 7 bases, with 21 bases spanning the gap. The CDR3 is 16 residues long. DNA of the CDR3: TGTGCCAGCAGTTTTAACCCCGGTTCTATGGCCGGTGGCTACACCTTC. Its protein is CASSFNPGSMAGGYTF.

This clonotype was seen only a few times. The chain couples TRBV6-2 or TRBV6-3 to TRBJ2-2; tentatively, D is TRBD1 (6 bases). Trimming stripped 6 bases from V and 9 bases from J, with 11 bases between. There are 12 residues in the CDR3. Germline V lookup: CDR1 MNHEY, CDR2 SVGEGT. CDR3: CASSPQGRELFF. The CDR3 coding sequence is TGTGCCAGCAGCCCCCAGGGGCGGGAGCTGTTTTTT.

Worth noting for this clonotype: A much larger clone lies one base from this, so it may be a read error. This chain links TRBV2 with TRBJ1-1; D call uncertain. This CDR3 has 13 residues. Looked up from germline, CDR1 is SNHLY and CDR2 is FYNNEI. The CDR3 is CASSPRLNAEAFF. The CDR3 DNA reads as TGTGCCAGCAGCCCGCGGTTGAACGCTGAAGCTTTCTTT.

This clonotype was seen only once. The V call is TRBV2, the J call TRBJ1-5; tentative D call: TRBD1 (5 bases). CDR3 length: 15 amino acids. Trimming took 6 bases from V and 7 from J, leaving 19 bases between them. Germline-derived CDR1 and CDR2 are SNHLY and FYNNEI. In nucleotides, the CDR3 is TGTGCCAGCAGGGACACGGACGCGAGGTCACAGCCCCAGCATTTT. Translated, it gives CASRDTDARSQPQHF. The variable domain in full, with the rest retrieved from reference TRBV2 and TRBJ1-5, is EPEVTQTPSHQVTQMGQEVILRCVPISNHLYFYWYRQILGQKVEFLVSFYNNEISEKSEIFDDQFSVERPDGSNFTLKIRSTKLEDSAMYFCASRDTDARSQPQHFGDGTRLSIL.

The chain uses TRBV12-3 or TRBV12-4 and TRBJ2-3; TRBD2 agrees at 9 bases. V was pared by 4 bases and J by 2 bases, with 7 bases of the junction left unmatched. CDR3 length: 16 amino acids. The DNA of the CDR3 is TGTGCCAGCAGTTCCGTAGCGGGAGCGATCACAGATACGCAGTATTTT. Its protein is CASSSVAGAITDTQYF.

This chain connects TRBV5-1 to TRBJ2-1, with TRBD2 identical over 10 bases. The CDR3 extends over 15 amino acids. CDR1 is SGHRS, CDR2 YFSETQ, per germline. V shed 2 bases and J 9 bases; nucleotides not matched to a gene: 8. CDR3 nucleotides: TGCGCCAGCAGCTTTCAGAGCGGGGGGGCCGGTGAGCAGTTCTTC. It yields the protein CASSFQSGGAGEQFF.

The chain carries TRBV21-1 and TRBJ2-5; the table assigns TRBD1, which was not confirmed against the DNA. TRBV21-1 is flagged as a pseudogene. This CDR3 region has 14 residues. For the CDR3, the DNA is TGTGCCAGCAGCAAAGGACAGGGTCAAGAGACCCAGTACTTC. Translated: CASSKGQGQETQYF.

This clonotype was counted a single time. This chain uses TRBV11-2 with TRBJ2-7, with 14 nucleotides matching TRBD2. The junction had 9 bases not matched to a gene; V was cut back by 2 bases and J by 0 bases. Germline V CDR1 and CDR2: SGHAT, FQNNGV. The CDR3 runs 19 residues. The CDR3 is CASSLWGTSGGDASYEQYF. CDR3 coding DNA: TGTGCCAGCAGCTTATGGGGGACTAGCGGGGGCGACGCCTCCTACGAGCAGTACTTC.

In this sample, this clonotype turned up a few times. The chain employs TRBV6-5 and TRBJ1-1; no reliable D call. CDR3 length: 15 residues. V was shortened by 0 bases and J by 7 bases, with 15 bases between the two germline ends. Germline lookup yields CDR1 MNHEY and CDR2 SVGAGI. The CDR3 bases are TGTGCCAGCAGTTACTCAGCTCGGGATCGTGATGAAGCTTTCTTT. As protein: CASSYSARDRDEAFF.

In its sample, this clonotype was seen a few times. This chain links TRBV20-1 with TRBJ2-5; 12 nucleotides agree with TRBD1. The DNA end favors TRBJ2-1, so the J call may be wrong. In germline, CDR1 is DFQATT, CDR2 SNEGSKA (reference sequence). The CDR3 has 15 amino acids. CDR3 nucleotide sequence: TGCAGTGCTAGGAGGGGACAGGGGGCGCGGAATGAGCAGTTCTTC. Residues: CSARRGQGARNEQFF.